This TCR beta chain was found in a study of human T cells and chemical hapten exposure. Study-level information: Per-sample TCR yield variability stemmed mainly from small pooled library volume differences. Study-level points and caveats: The number of TCRs above 1 in 1000 frequency did not change after DPC sensitization.

The time point is: healthy volunteer bleed at 2 weeks. Whole blood, unfractionated, served as the material for total RNA extraction. Library preparation tagged each individual cDNA molecule with a unique molecular identifier. Methods used by the authors: Samples held a median of 95,638 TCRs, range about 23,224–750,000. TCRdb used MiXCR to reprocess the RACE reads, holding one entry per CDR3 protein. The V and J calls were not made by the authors but by TCRdb's processing. Found here are just over 90,000 distinct CDR3 sequences, roughly 8.5% of them singletons; the top ten hold about 3.1%. The table lists this clonotype with many counts. The antigen is undetermined. V was cut by 0 bases and J by 4 bases, with 12 bases left in between. Germline V gene lookup returns CDR1 SGHDN and CDR2 FVKESK. The CDR3 loop spans 15 amino acids.

Sequenced input: whole blood. This rearrangement joins TRBV14 to TRBJ1-1; D may be TRBD1 (5 bases). This TCR came from a female donor in good health. Some clones in this sample may be carry-over from other donors' samples. CDR3: CASSQDTGEATEAFF. CDR3 coding DNA: TGTGCCAGCAGCCAAGATACGGGGGAGGCCACTGAAGCTTTCTTT.